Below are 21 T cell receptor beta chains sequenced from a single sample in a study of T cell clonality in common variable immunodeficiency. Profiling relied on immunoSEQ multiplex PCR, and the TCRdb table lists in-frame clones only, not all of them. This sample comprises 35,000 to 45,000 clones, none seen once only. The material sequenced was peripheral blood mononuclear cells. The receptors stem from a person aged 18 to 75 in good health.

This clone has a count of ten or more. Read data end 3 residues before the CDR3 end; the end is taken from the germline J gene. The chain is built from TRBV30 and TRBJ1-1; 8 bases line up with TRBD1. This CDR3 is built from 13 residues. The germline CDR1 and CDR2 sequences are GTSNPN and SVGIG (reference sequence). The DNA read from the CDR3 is TGTGCCTGGAGTACAAACAGGGGGGGTGCG. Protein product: CAWSTNRGGA. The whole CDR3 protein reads CAWSTNRGGAAFF.

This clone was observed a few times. The CDR3 here is CASSPPTGFSYEQYF. The DNA read from the CDR3 is TGTGCCAGCTCACCACCCACAGGCTTCTCCTACGAG. The V and J genes are TRBV18 and TRBJ2-7, with a weak D call TRBD1 (5 bases). Coverage ceases 3 residues before the CDR3 finishes, and the germline J gene fills in the end. From germline, CDR1 is KGHSH and CDR2 LQKENI. This CDR3 has 15 amino acids. V lost 0 bases to trimming and J lost 0 bases, with 9 bases between them.

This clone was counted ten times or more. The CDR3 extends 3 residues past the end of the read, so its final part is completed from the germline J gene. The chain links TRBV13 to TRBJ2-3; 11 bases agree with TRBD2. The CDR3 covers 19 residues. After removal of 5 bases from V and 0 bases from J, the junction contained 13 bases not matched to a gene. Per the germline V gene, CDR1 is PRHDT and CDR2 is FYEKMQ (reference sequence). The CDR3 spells CASSASGGPELASTDTQYF. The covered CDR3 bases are TGTGCCAGCAGCGCTAGCGGGGGGCCCGAGTTAGCTAGCACAGATACG.

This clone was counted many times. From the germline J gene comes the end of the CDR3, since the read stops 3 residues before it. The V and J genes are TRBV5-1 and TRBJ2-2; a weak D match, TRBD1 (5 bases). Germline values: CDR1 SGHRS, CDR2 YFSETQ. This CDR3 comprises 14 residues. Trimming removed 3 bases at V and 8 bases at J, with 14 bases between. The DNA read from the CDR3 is TGCGCCAGCAGCTCCTACAGGCTTGGGGGGGAG. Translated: CASSSYRLGGE. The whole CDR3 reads CASSSYRLGGELFF.

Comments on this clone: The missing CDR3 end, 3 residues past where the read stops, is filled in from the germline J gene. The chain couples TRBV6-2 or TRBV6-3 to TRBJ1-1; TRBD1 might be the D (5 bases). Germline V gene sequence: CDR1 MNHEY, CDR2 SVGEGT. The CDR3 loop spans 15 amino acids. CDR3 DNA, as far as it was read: TGTGCCAGTTCCGAAAGAATGGGGACTCAGTACGAG. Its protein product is CASSERMGTQYE. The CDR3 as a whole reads CASSERMGTQYEAFF.

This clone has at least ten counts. CDR3 region: CSALAKETQYF. The CDR3 bases that were read are TGCAGTGCTCTAGCGAAGGAGACG. The V gene is TRBV20-1, the J gene TRBJ2-3, with D possibly being TRBD2 (6 bases). Read coverage stops 3 residues before the CDR3 terminus; the germline J gene supplies the remainder. Germline CDR1 is DFQATT and CDR2 is SNEGSKA (reference sequence). CDR3 size: 11 residues.

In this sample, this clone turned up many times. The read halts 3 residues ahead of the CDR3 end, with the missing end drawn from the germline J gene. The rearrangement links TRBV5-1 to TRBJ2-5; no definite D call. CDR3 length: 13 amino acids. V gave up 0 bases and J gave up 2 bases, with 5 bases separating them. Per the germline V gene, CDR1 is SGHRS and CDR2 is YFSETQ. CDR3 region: CASSLDTQETQYF. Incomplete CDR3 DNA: TGCGCCAGCAGCTTGGACACACAAGAGACC.

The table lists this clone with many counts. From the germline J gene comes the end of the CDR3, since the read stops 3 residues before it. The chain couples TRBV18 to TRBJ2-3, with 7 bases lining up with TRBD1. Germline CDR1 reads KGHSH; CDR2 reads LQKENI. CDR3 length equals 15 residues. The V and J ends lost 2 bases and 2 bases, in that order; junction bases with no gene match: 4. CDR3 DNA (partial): TGTGCCAGCTCACCAAGGGACAGATCCACAGATACG. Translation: CASSPRDRSTDT. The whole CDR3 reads CASSPRDRSTDTQYF.

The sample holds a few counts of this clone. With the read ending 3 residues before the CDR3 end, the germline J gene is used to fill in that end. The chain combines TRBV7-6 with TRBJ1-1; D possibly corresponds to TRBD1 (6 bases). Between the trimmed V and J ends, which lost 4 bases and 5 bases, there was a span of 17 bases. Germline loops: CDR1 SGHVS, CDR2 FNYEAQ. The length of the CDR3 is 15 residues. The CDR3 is CASSSTGTPLTEAFF. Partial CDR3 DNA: TGTGCCAGCAGCTCTACAGGGACACCTCTAACTGAA.

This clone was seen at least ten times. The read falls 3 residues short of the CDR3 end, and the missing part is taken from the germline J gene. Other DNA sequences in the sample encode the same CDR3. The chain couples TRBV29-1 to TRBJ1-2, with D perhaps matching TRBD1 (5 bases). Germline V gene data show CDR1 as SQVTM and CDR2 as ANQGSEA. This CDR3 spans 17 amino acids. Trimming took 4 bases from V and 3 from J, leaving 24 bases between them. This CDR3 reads CSVVVTARGAVYYGYTF. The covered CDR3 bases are TGCAGCGTTGTCGTCACAGCTCGCGGGGCCGTTTACTATGGC.

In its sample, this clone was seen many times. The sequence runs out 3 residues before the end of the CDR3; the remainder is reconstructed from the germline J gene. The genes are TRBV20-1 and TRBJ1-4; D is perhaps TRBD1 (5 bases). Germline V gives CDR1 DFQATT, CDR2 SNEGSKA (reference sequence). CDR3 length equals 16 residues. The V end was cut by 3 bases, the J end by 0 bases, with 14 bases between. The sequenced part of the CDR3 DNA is TGCAGTGCTAGCCGGGGGGGGAGGGCAACTAATGAAAAA. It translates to CSASRGGRATNEK. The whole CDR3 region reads CSASRGGRATNEKLFF.

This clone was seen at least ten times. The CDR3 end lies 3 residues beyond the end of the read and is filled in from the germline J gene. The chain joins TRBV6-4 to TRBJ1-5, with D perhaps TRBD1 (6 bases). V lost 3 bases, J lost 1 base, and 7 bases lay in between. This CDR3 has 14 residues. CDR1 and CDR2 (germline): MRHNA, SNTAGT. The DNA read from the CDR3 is TGTGCCAGCAGTGAACAGGGAAGCAATCAGCCC. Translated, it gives CASSEQGSNQP. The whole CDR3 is CASSEQGSNQPQHF.

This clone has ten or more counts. The CDR3 bases that were read are TGCAGTGCTAGAGAGGTCGGCGGGGGATCACCC. Protein product: CSAREVGGGSP. The entire CDR3 reads CSAREVGGGSPLHF. The chain is built from TRBV20-1 and TRBJ1-6, with D tentatively TRBD1 (5 bases). The read ends 3 residues early relative to the CDR3; the germline J gene fills the gap. CDR3 length: 14 residues. Trimming cost V 0 bases and J 10 bases, with 13 bases left between them. From germline, CDR1 is DFQATT and CDR2 SNEGSKA (reference sequence).

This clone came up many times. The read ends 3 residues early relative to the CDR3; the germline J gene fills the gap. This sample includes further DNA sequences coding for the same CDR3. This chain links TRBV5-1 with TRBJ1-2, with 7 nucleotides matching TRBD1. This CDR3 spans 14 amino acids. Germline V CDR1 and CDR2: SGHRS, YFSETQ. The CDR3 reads CASSLQTGERGYTF. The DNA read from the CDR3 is TGCGCCAGCAGCCTCCAAACAGGGGAAAGGGGC.

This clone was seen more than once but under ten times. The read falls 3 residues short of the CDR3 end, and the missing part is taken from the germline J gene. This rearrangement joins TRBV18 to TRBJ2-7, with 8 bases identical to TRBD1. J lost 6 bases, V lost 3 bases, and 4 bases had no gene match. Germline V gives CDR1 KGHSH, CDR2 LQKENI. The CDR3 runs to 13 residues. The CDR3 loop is CASSPDRDSEQYF. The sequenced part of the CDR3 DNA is TGTGCCAGCTCACCGGACAGGGACTCCGAG.

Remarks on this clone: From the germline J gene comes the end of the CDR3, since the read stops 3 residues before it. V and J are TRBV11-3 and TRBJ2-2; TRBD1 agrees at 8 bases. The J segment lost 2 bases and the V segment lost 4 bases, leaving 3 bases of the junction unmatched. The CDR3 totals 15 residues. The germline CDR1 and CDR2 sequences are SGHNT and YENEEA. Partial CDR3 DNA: TGTGCCAGCAGCTGGGGACAGGCCAACACCGGGGAG. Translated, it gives CASSWGQANTGE. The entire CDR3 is CASSWGQANTGELFF. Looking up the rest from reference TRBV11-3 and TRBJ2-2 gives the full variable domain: EAGVVQSPRYKIIEKKQPVAFWCNPISGHNTLYWYLQNLGQGPELLIRYENEEAVDDSQLPKDRFSAERLKGVDSTLKIQPAELGDSAVYLCASSWGQANTGELFFGEGSRLTVL.

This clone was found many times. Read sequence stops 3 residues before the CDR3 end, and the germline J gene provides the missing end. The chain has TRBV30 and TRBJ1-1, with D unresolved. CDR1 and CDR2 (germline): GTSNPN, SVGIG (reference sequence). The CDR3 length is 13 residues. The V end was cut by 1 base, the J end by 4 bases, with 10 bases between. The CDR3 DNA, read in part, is TGTGCCTGGAGTGCGGGGTTCGGCACTGAA. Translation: CAWSAGFGTE. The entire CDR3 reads CAWSAGFGTEAFF.

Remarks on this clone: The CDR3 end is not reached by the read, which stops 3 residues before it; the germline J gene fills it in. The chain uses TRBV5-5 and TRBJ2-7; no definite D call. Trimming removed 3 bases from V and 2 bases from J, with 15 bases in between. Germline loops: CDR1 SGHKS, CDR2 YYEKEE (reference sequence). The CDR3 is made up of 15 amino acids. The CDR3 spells CASSSLWAPAYEQYF. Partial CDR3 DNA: TGTGCCAGCAGCTCCTTGTGGGCTCCCGCCTACGAG. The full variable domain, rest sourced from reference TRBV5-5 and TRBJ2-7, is DAGVTQSPTHLIKTRGQQVTLRCSPISGHKSVSWYQQVLGQGPQFIFQYYEKEERGRGNFPDRFSARQFPNYSSELNVNALLLGDSALYLCASSSLWAPAYEQYFGPGTRLTVT.

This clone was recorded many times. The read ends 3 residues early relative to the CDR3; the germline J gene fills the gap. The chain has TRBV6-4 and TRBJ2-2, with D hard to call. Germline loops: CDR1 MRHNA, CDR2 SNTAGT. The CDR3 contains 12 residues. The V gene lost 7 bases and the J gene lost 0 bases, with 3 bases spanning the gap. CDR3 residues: CASKANTGELFF. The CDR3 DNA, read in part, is TGTGCCAGCAAGGCGAACACCGGGGAG.

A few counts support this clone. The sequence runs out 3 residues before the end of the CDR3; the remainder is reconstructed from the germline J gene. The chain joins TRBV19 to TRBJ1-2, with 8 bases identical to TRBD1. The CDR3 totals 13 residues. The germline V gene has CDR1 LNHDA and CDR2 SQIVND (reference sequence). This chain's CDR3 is CASSRQGIHDYTF. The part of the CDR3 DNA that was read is TGTGCCAGTAGTAGACAGGGGATCCACGAC. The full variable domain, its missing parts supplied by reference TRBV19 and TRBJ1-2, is DGGITQSPKYLFRKEGQNVTLSCEQNLNHDAMYWYRQDPGQGLRLIYYSQIVNDFQKGDIAEGYSVSREKKESFPLTVTSAQKNPTAFYLCASSRQGIHDYTFGSGTRLTVV.

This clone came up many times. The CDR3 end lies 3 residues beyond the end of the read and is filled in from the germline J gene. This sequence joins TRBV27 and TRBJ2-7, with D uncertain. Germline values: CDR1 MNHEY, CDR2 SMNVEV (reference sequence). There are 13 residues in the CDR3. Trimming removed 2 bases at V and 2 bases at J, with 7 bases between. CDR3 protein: CASSLAVTYEQYF. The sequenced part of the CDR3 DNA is TGTGCCAGCAGTTTAGCGGTTACCTACGAG.